Listed below are T cell receptor beta chains from one sample, sequenced in a study of long-term antiretroviral therapy in people with HIV. Produced via immunoSEQ multiplex PCR; TCRdb's table is partial and in-frame only. The table lists about 33,000 clones, around 80% of them singletons. The source material was unsorted PBMCs, sampled 3.1 years after starting antiretroviral therapy. The receptors stem from a woman aged 45-65 years with HIV. CDR3s include the opening cysteine and the closing phenylalanine or tryptophan. Each record gives: clone size, D gene, V gene, J gene, CDR3 protein, CDR3 DNA. A D gene is named only where the DNA matches it firmly. Size tells how often a clone was seen (once, few, many) or the class of an expanded clone, and some rows leave it out.

NA	NA	TRBV15	TRBJ1-2	CATSGFKAGSSGYTF	TGTGCCACCAGCGGCTTTAAGGCTGGGAGTTCTGGCTACACCTTC
NA	NA	TRBV14	TRBJ2-5	CASSQGTWTQYF	TGTGCCAGCAGCCAAGGAACGTGGACCCAGTACTTC
NA	NA	TRBV6-4	TRBJ1-6	CASSAVGTGNSPLHF	TGTGCCAGCAGTGCCGTTGGGACTGGGAATTCACCCCTCCACTTT
NA	NA	TRBV5-6	TRBJ1-6	CASSSTEFNSPLHF	TGTGCCAGCAGCTCGACAGAGTTTAATTCACCCCTCCACTTT
once	TRBD1	TRBV30	TRBJ2-6	CAWSVDRVSSGANVLTF	TGTGCCTGGAGTGTGGACAGGGTTAGCTCTGGGGCCAACGTCCTGACTTTC
few	NA	TRBV27	TRBJ2-6	CASSLGRSSGANVLTF	TGTGCCAGCAGTTTAGGACGGAGCTCTGGGGCCAACGTCCTGACTTTC
NA	TRBD2	TRBV11-2	TRBJ2-7	CASSNSGGYEQYF	TGTGCCAGCAGTAATAGCGGGGGATACGAGCAGTACTTC
NA	NA	TRBV7-2	TRBJ1-3	CASSLGPGAGGNTIYF	TGTGCCAGCAGCTTAGGCCCGGGGGCAGGAGGAAACACCATATATTTT
NA	NA	TRBV30	TRBJ2-1	CAWSGKAYNEQFF	TGTGCCTGGAGTGGGAAGGCCTACAATGAGCAGTTCTTC
NA	NA	TRBV9	TRBJ2-5	CASSVGLHQETQYF	TGTGCCAGCAGCGTCGGTCTCCACCAAGAGACCCAGTACTTC
NA	TRBD1	TRBV9	TRBJ1-2	CASSATGDGYTF	TGTGCCAGCAGCGCCACAGGGGATGGCTACACCTTC
NA	NA	TRBV4-1	TRBJ2-2	CASSLTSINTGELFF	TGCGCCAGCAGCTTAACCTCAATTAACACCGGGGAGCTGTTTTTT
few	NA	TRBV27	TRBJ1-5	CASRAGRQPQHF	TGTGCCAGCAGGGCGGGGCGGCAGCCCCAGCATTTT
NA	NA	TRBV30	TRBJ2-7	CAWTVPDYEQYF	TGTGCCTGGACAGTACCGGATTACGAGCAGTACTTC
once	NA	TRBV5-1	TRBJ2-7	CASSLGTEQYF	TGCGCCAGCAGCCTGGGGACAGAGCAGTACTTC
NA	NA	TRBV5-5	TRBJ2-3	CASSLNTAASTDTQYF	TGTGCCAGCAGCTTGAATACAGCCGCTAGCACAGATACGCAGTATTTT
few	NA	TRBV7-9	TRBJ1-6	CASSLEPPNSPLHF	TGTGCCAGCAGCTTAGAACCGCCTAATTCACCCCTCCACTTT
NA	TRBD1	TRBV6-1	TRBJ2-5	CASSETDRGLWETQYF	TGTGCCAGCAGTGAGACGGACAGGGGGTTGTGGGAGACCCAGTACTTC
medium-sized	NA	TRBV19	TRBJ1-1	CASSLDSANTEAFF	TGTGCCAGTAGTCTAGACAGCGCTAACACTGAAGCTTTCTTT
once	TRBD1	TRBV30	TRBJ1-4	CAWSWTGWSEKLFF	TGTGCCTGGAGTTGGACAGGGTGGAGTGAAAAACTGTTTTTT
once	NA	TRBV2	TRBJ1-5	CASRGLPRQPQHF	TGTGCCAGCAGAGGGCTGCCCCGCCAGCCCCAGCATTTT
NA	NA	TRBV10-2	TRBJ2-2	CASSSTGELFF	TGCGCCAGCAGCAGCACCGGGGAGCTGTTTTTT
NA	NA	TRBV27	TRBJ1-6	CASSLGSSYNSPLHF	TGTGCCAGCAGTTTAGGCAGCTCCTATAATTCACCCCTCCACTTT
NA	TRBD1	TRBV19	TRBJ2-1	CASTPDRGTYNEQFF	TGTGCCAGTACTCCGGACAGGGGCACCTACAATGAGCAGTTCTTC
NA	TRBD1	TRBV5-6	TRBJ1-6	CASSLETGETPLHF	TGTGCCAGCAGCTTGGAGACAGGGGAGACACCCCTCCACTTT
NA	TRBD1	TRBV27	TRBJ1-5	CASSFTGGSGHQPQHF	TGTGCCAGCAGTTTCACAGGGGGCTCGGGGCATCAGCCCCAGCATTTT
NA	TRBD1	TRBV28	TRBJ1-2	CASSFRDRATYGYTF	TGTGCCAGCAGTTTCAGGGACAGGGCCACCTATGGCTACACCTTC
NA	NA	TRBV23-1	TRBJ1-4	CASSQRPGNQTNEKLFF	TGCGCCAGCAGTCAACGCCCAGGGAATCAGACTAATGAAAAACTGTTTTTT
once	NA	TRBV19	TRBJ1-1	CASSLAGKGDTEAFF	TGTGCCAGTAGTTTGGCGGGAAAGGGGGACACTGAAGCTTTCTTT
once	NA	TRBV7-3	TRBJ1-6	CASSLNRGLNSPLHF	TGTGCCAGCAGCTTAAATCGGGGCTTAAATTCACCCCTCCACTTT
NA	NA	TRBV7-2	TRBJ2-1	CASSQGGGLSYEQFF	TGTGCCAGCAGCCAGGGGGGGGGCCTCTCTTATGAGCAGTTCTTC
NA	NA	TRBV7-7	TRBJ2-5	CASSPRGQLQETQYF	TGTGCCAGCAGCCCCAGAGGACAGCTCCAAGAGACCCAGTACTTC
once	NA	TRBV21-1	TRBJ2-5	CASSKIPWQGEETQYF	TGTGCCAGCAGCAAAATACCTTGGCAGGGAGAAGAGACCCAGTACTTC
few	TRBD1	TRBV9	TRBJ1-1	CASSVGTGNTEAFF	TGTGCCAGCAGCGTAGGGACAGGTAACACTGAAGCTTTCTTT
NA	NA	TRBV12-5	TRBJ1-1	CASGSQGRANTEAFF	TGTGCTAGTGGTTCGCAGGGGCGGGCGAACACTGAAGCTTTCTTT
NA	TRBD2	TRBV9	TRBJ2-2	CASSSSLGRATGELFF	TGTGCCAGCAGCTCCTCCCTTGGGAGGGCCACCGGGGAGCTGTTTTTT
NA	TRBD1	TRBV29-1	TRBJ1-2	CSVQGAGKYGYTF	TGCAGCGTACAGGGGGCCGGAAAGTATGGCTACACCTTC
NA	TRBD2	TRBV2	TRBJ2-5	CASSDITGGETQYF	TGTGCCAGCAGTGACATAACGGGGGGAGAGACCCAGTACTTC
NA	NA	TRBV4-2	TRBJ1-5	CASSQDIKGVTGNQPQHF	TGTGCCAGCAGCCAAGATATTAAGGGGGTTACGGGCAATCAGCCCCAGCATTTT
NA	TRBD2	TRBV19	TRBJ2-1	CASSMGRGTSGKQFF	TGTGCCAGTAGTATGGGACGTGGGACTAGCGGTAAGCAGTTCTTC
NA	TRBD1	TRBV27	TRBJ1-6	CASGTGPFHNSPLHF	TGTGCCAGCGGGACAGGTCCTTTTCATAATTCACCCCTCCACTTT
NA	TRBD2	TRBV5-1	TRBJ2-1	CASSSGGQYNEQFF	TGCGCCAGCAGTAGCGGGGGACAATACAATGAGCAGTTCTTC
NA	NA	TRBV5-1	TRBJ2-6	CASSLYPEHSGANVLTF	TGCGCCAGCAGCTTGTACCCCGAACACTCTGGGGCCAACGTCCTGACTTTC
NA	NA	TRBV6-1	TRBJ1-6	CASRGWLRQGGLHF	TGTGCCAGCAGGGGGTGGTTGAGGCAGGGAGGACTCCACTTT